The clone carrying this T cell receptor beta chain was seen only once. The antigen remains unidentified. The data derive from a study of OX40 agonist ivuxolimab in advanced cancers. Study in general: A male proportion of about 80% was recorded, with mean age around 64 years and range about 20 to 79.

Trimming removed 1 base at V and 0 bases at J, with 10 bases between. This CDR3 comprises 15 residues. Per germline, CDR1 LGHNA and CDR2 YNFKEQ. Method: immunoSEQ multiplex PCR; TCRdb's copy keeps in-frame clones and lacks some. The sample has approximately 72,000 clones; approximately 80% are singletons. Regarding the study as a whole: On average, CD8+ T cells had more expanded clones than CD4+. Low levels of normalized T-cell clonal expansion also appeared in some nonresponders.

The chain has TRBV4-2 and TRBJ2-7; D is unresolved. The TCR was taken from an adult with an advanced solid tumor such as melanoma, head and neck, liver or kidney cancer. The sample in question was CD4+ or CD8+ T cells sorted from blood, obtained in a trial of the OX40 agonist ivuxolimab. CDR3: CASSQAPGSSYEQYF. For the CDR3, the DNA is TGTGCCAGCAGCCAAGCTCCAGGATCCTCCTACGAGCAGTACTTC.